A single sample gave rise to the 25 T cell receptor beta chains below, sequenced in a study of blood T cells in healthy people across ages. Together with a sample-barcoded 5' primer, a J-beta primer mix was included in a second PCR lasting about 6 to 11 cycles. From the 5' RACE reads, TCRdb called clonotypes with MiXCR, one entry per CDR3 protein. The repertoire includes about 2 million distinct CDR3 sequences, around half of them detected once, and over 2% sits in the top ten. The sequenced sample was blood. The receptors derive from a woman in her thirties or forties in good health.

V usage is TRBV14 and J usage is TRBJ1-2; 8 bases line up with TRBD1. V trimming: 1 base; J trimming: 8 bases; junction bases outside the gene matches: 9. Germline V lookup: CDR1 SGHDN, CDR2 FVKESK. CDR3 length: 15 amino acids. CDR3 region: CASSQVIQGVDGYTF. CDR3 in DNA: TGTGCCAGCAGCCAAGTTATACAGGGGGTCGACGGCTACACCTTC.

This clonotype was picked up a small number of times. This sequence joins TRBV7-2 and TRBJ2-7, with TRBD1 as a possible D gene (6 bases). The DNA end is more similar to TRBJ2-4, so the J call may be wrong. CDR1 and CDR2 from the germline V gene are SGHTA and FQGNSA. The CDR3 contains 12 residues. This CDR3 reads CASSSQGNIQYF. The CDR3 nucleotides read TGTGCCAGCAGCTCCCAGGGGAACATTCAGTACTTC.

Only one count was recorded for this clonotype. CDR3 region: CATSDPTGPVDYYTF. Written as DNA, the CDR3 is TGTGCCACCAGTGATCCCACCGGGCCCGTGGATTACTACACCTTC. The V and J genes are TRBV24-1 and TRBJ1-2, with unresolved D. Trimming pared 3 bases from V and 10 bases from J, leaving 20 bases between. The germline CDR1 and CDR2 sequences are KGHDR and SFDVKD. This CDR3 spans 15 amino acids.

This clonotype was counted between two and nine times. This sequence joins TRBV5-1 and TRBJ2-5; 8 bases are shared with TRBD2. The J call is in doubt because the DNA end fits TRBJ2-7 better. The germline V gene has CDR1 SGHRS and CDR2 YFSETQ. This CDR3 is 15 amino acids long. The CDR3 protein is CASSLVSSGLREQYF. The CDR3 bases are TGCGCCAGCAGCTTGGTCTCTAGCGGGCTACGCGAGCAGTACTTC.

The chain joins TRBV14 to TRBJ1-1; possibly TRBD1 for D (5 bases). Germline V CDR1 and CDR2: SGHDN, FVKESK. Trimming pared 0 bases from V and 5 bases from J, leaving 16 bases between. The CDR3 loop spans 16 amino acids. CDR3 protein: CASSQEGAGLWTEAFF. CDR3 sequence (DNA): TGTGCCAGCAGCCAAGAGGGAGCAGGGTTGTGGACTGAAGCTTTCTTT.

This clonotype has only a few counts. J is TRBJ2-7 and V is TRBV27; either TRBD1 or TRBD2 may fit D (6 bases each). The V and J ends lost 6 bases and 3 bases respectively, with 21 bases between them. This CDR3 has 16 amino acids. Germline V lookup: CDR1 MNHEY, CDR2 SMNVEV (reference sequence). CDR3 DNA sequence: TGTGCCAGCAGCCTAATGGTTGGTGGGGGGCACTACGAGCAGTACTTC. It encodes CASSLMVGGGHYEQYF.

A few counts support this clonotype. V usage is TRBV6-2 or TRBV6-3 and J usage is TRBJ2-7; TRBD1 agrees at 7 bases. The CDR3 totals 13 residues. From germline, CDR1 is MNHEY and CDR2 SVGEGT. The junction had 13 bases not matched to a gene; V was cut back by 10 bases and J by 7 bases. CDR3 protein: CATKKTGAEEQYF. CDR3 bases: TGTGCCACCAAAAAAACAGGGGCGGAGGAGCAGTACTTC.

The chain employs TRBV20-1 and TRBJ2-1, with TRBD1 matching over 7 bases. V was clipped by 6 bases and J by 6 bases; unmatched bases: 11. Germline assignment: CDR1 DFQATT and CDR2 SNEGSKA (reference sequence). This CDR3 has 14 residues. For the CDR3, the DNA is TGCAGTGCCCAGACAGGGTACTCGTTCAATGAGCAGTTCTTC. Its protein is CSAQTGYSFNEQFF.

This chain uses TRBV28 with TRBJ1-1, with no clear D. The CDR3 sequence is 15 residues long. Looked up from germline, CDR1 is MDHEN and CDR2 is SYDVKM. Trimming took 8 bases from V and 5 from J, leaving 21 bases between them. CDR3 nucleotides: TGTGCCAGCCGCCTGGGGTCTCAAGGAGGTACTGAAGCTTTCTTT. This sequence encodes CASRLGSQGGTEAFF.

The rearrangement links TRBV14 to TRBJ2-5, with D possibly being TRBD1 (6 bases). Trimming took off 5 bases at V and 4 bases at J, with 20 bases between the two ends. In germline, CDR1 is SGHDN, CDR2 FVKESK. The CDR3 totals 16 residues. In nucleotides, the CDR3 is TGTGCCAGCAGCTTAAGAACAAGGACAGAGGCAGAGACCCAGTACTTC. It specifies CASSLRTRTEAETQYF.

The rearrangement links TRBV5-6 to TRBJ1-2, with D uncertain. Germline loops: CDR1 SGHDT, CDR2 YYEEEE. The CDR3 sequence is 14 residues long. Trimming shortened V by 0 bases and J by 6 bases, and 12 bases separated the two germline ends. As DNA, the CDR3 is TGTGCCAGCAGCTTGGTCGGCCAGAGTGATGGCTACACCTTC. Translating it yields CASSLVGQSDGYTF.

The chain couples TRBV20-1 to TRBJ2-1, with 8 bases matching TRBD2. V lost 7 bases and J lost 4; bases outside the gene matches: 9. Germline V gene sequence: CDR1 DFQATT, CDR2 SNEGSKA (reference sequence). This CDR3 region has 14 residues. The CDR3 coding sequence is TGCAGTGAAGGGCGGGGGGATCGGTACAATGAGCAGTTCTTC. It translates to CSEGRGDRYNEQFF.

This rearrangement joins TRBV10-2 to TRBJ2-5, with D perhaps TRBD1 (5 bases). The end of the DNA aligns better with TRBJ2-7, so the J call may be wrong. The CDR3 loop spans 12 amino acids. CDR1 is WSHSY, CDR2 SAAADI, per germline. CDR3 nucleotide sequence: TGCGCCAGCAGGATCGGACAATCCGAGCAGTACTTC. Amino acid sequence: CASRIGQSEQYF.

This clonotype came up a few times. CDR3 sequence reads: CASSSKGHPYEQYF. As DNA, the CDR3 is TGTGCCAGCAGCTCTAAGGGACACCCCTACGAGCAGTACTTC. The chain couples TRBV7-2 to TRBJ2-7, with a tentative D call TRBD1 (6 bases). Germline CDR1 is SGHTA and CDR2 is FQGNSA. The germline V and J ends were trimmed by 4 bases and 2 bases, with 12 bases remaining between them. The CDR3 consists of 14 residues.

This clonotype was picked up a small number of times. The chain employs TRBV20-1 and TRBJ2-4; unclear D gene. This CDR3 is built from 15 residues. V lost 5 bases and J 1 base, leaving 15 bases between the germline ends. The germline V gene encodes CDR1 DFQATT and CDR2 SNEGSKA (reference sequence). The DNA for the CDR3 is TGCAGTGCTCCAAATTGGGCCGTGGCCAAAAACATTCAGTACTTC. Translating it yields CSAPNWAVAKNIQYF.

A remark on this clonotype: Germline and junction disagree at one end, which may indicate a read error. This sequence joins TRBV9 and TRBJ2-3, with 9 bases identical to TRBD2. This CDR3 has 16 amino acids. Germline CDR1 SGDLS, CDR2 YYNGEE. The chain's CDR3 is CAGSVPAGGTTDTQYF. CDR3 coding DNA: TGTGCCGGCAGCGTCCCAGCGGGGGGAACCACAGATACGCAGTATTTT. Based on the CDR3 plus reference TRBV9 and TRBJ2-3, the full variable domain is DSGVTQTPKHLITATGQRVTLRCSPRSGDLSVYWYQQSLDQGLQFLIQYYNGEERAKGNILERFSAQQFPDLHSELNLSSLELGDSALYFCAGSVPAGGTTDTQYFGPGTRLTVL.

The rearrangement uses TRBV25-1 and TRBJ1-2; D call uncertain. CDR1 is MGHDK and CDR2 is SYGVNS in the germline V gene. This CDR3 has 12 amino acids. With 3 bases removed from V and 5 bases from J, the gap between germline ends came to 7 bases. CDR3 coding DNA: TGTGCCAGCAGTGACGGACCGTATGGCTACACCTTC. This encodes CASSDGPYGYTF.

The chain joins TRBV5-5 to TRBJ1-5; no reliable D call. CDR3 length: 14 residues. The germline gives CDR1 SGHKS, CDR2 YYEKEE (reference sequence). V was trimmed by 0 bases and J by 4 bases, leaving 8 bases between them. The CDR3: CASSLAQLNQPQHF. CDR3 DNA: TGTGCCAGCAGCTTGGCTCAACTGAATCAGCCCCAGCATTTT.

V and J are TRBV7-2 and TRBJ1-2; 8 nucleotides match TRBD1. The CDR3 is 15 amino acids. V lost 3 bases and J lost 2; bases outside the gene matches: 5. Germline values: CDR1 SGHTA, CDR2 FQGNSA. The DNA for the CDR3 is TGTGCCAGCAGCTTTAGAAACAGGGGGAACTATGGCTACACCTTC. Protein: CASSFRNRGNYGYTF.

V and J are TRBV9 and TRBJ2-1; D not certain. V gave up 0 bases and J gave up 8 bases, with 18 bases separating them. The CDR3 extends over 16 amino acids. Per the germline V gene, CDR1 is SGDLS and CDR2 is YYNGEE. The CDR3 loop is CASSVESVPPPHEQFF. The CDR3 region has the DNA TGTGCCAGCAGCGTAGAAAGTGTCCCTCCGCCCCATGAGCAGTTCTTC.

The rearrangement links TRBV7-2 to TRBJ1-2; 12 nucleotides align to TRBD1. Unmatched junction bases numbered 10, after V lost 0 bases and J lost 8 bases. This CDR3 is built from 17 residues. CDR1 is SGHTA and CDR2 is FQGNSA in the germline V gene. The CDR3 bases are TGTGCCAGCAGCTTAGCCGGGACAGGGGGCACCGTGAAGGGCTACACCTTC. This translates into CASSLAGTGGTVKGYTF.

CDR3 sequence reads: CAISAAGASLTDTQYF. The CDR3 DNA reads TGTGCCATCAGTGCCGCAGGGGCCAGTCTCACAGATACGCAGTATTTT. The rearrangement joins TRBV10-3 to TRBJ2-3; tentative D call: TRBD1 (6 bases). V lost 4 bases and J lost 2, with 16 bases in between. From germline, CDR1 is ENHRY and CDR2 SYGVKD. This CDR3 contains 16 residues.

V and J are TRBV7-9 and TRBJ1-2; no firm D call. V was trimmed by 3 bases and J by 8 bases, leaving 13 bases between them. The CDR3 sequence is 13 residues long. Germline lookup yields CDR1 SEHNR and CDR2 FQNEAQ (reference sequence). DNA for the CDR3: TGTGCCAGCAGCTTGGAGGCTAAACGGGGCTACACCTTC. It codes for CASSLEAKRGYTF.

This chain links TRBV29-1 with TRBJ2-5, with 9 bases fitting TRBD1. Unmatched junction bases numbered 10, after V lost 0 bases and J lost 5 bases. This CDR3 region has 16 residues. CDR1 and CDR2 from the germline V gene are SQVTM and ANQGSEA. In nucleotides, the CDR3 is TGCAGCGTTGAAGATCAAGGGACAGGGTCCTTTGAGACCCAGTACTTC. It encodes CSVEDQGTGSFETQYF.

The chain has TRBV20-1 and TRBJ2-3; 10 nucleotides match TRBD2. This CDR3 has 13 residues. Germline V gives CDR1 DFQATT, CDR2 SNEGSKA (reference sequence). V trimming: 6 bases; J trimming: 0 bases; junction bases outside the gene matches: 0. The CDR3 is CSALAGSTDTQYF. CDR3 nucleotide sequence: TGCAGTGCACTAGCGGGGAGCACAGATACGCAGTATTTT.